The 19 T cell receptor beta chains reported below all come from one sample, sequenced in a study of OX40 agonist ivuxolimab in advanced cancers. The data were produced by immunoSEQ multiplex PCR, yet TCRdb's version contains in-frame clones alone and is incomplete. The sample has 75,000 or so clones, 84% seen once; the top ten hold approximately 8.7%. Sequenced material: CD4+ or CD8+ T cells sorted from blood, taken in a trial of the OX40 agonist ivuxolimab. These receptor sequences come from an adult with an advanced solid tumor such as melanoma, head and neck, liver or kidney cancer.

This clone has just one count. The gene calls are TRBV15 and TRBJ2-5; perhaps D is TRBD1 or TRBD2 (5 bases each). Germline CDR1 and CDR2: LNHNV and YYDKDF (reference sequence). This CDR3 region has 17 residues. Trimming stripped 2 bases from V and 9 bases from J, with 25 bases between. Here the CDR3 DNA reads TGTGCCACCAGCAGAATCGGAGGATGGGCCGGGGAAGGGGCCCAGTACTTC. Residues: CATSRIGGWAGEGAQYF.

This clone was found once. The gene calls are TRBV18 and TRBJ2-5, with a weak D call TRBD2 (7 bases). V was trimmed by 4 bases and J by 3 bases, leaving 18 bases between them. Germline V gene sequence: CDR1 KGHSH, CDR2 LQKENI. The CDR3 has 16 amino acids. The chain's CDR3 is CASSLTGGHAKETQYF. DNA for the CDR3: TGTGCCAGCTCACTTACGGGGGGACACGCGAAAGAGACCCAGTACTTC.

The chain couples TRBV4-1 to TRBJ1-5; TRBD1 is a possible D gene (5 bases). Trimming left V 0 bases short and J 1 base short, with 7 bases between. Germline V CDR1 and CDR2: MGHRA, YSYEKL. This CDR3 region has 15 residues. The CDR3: CASSQDRGSNQPQHF. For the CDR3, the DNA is TGCGCCAGCAGCCAAGATCGGGGGAGCAATCAGCCCCAGCATTTT.

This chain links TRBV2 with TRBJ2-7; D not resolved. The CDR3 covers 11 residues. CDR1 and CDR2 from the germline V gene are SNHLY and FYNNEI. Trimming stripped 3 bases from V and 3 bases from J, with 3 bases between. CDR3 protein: CASSDSYEQYF. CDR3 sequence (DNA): TGTGCCAGCAGTGATAGCTACGAGCAGTACTTC. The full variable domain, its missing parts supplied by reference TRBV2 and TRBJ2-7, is EPEVTQTPSHQVTQMGQEVILRCVPISNHLYFYWYRQILGQKVEFLVSFYNNEISEKSEIFDDQFSVERPDGSNFTLKIRSTKLEDSAMYFCASSDSYEQYFGPGTRLTVT.

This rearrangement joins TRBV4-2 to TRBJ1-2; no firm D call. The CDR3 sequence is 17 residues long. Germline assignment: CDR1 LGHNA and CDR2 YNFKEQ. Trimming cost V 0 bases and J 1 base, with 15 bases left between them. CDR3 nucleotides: TGTGCCAGCAGCCAAGAATGGGAAGGCAGACGTAACTATGGCTACACCTTC. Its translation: CASSQEWEGRRNYGYTF.

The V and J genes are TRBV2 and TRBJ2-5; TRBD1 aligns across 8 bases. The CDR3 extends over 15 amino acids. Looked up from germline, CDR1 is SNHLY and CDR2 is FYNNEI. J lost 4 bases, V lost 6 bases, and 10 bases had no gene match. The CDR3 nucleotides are TGTGCCAGCAGAAACCGGGACAGGCCTGGAGAGACCCAGTACTTC. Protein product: CASRNRDRPGETQYF.

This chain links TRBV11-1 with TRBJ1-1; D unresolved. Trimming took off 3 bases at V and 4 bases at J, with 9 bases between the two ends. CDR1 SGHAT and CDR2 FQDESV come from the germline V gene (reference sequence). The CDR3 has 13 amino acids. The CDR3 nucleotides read TGTGCCAGCAGCTTGGGTCGGCGCACTGAAGCTTTCTTT. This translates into CASSLGRRTEAFF.

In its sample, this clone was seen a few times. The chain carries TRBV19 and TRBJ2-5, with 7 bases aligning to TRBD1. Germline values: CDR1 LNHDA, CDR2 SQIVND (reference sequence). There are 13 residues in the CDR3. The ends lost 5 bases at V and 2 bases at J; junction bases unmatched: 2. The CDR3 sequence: CASSVGQQETQYF. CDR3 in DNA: TGTGCCAGTAGTGTGGGACAGCAAGAGACCCAGTACTTC.

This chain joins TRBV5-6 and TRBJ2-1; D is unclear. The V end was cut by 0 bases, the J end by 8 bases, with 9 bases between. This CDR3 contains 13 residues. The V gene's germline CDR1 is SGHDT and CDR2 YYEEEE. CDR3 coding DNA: TGTGCCAGCAGCTTGGACCCCTGGGATGAGCAGTTCTTC. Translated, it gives CASSLDPWDEQFF.

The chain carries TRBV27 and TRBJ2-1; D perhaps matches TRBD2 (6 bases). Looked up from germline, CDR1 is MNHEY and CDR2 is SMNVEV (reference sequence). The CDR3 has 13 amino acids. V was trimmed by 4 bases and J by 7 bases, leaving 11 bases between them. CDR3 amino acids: CASSSWRGNEQFF. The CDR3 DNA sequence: TGTGCCAGCAGTTCGTGGAGGGGAAATGAGCAGTTCTTC.

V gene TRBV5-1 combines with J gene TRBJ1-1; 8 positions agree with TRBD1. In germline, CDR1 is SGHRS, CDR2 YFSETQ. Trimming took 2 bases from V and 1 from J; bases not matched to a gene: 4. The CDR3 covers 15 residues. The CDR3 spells CASSFAGTGNTEAFF. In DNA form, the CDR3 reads TGCGCCAGCAGCTTTGCCGGGACAGGGAACACTGAAGCTTTCTTT.

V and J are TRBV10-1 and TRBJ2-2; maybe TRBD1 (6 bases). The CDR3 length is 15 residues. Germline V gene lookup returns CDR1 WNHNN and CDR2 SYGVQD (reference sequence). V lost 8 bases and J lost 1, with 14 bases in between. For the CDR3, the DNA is TGCGCCAGCCTGCCAGGGGCACAGAACACCGGGGAGCTGTTTTTT. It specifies CASLPGAQNTGELFF.

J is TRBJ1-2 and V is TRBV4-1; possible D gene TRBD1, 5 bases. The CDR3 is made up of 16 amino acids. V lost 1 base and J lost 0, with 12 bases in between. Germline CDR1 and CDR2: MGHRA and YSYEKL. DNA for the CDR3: TGCGCCAGCAGCCAAGGGGAGACAGAAGCTAACTATGGCTACACCTTC. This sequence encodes CASSQGETEANYGYTF.

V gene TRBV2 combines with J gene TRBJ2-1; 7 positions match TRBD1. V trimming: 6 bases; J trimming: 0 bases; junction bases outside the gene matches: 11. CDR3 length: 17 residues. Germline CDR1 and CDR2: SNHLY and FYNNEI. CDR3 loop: CASRERGPVSSYNEQFF. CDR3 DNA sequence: TGTGCCAGCAGGGAGAGGGGGCCCGTCTCCTCCTACAATGAGCAGTTCTTC.

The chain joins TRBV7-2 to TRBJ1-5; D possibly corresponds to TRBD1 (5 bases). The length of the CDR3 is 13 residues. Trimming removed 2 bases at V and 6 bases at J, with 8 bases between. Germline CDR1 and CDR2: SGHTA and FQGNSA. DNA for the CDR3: TGTGCCAGCAGCTTAACGAGGGGTCAGCCCCAGCATTTT. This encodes CASSLTRGQPQHF.

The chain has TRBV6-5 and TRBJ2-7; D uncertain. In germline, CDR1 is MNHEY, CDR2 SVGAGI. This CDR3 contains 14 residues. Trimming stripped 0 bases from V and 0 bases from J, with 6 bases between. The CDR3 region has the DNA TGTGCCAGCAGTTACTCTCCGAACTCCTACGAGCAGTACTTC. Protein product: CASSYSPNSYEQYF.

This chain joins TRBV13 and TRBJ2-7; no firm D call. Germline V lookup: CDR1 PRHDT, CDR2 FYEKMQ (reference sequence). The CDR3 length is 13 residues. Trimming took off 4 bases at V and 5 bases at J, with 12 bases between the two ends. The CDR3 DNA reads TGTGCCAGCAGCTCTGATACTATTAACGAGCAGTACTTC. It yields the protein CASSSDTINEQYF.

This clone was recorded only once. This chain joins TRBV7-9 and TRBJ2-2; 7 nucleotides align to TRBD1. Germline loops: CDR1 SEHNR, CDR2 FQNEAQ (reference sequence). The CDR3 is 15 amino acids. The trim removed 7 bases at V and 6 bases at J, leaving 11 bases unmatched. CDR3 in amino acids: CASTETQGFAGELFF. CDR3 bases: TGTGCCAGCACCGAAACACAGGGGTTTGCCGGGGAGCTGTTTTTT.

This CDR3 reads CASSPSWGQSGYTF. The CDR3 DNA follows: TGTGCCAGCAGCCCCAGCTGGGGCCAATCCGGCTACACCTTC. The rearrangement links TRBV7-2 to TRBJ1-2, with D perhaps TRBD1 (5 bases). CDR3 size: 14 residues. The germline V and J ends were trimmed by 5 bases and 8 bases, with 18 bases remaining between them. CDR1 and CDR2 (germline): SGHTA, FQGNSA. The full variable domain, with the rest looked up from reference TRBV7-2 and TRBJ1-2, is GAGVSQSPSNKVTEKGKDVELRCDPISGHTALYWYRQSLGQGLEFLIYFQGNSAPDKSGLPSDRFSAERTGGSVSTLTIQRTQQEDSAVYLCASSPSWGQSGYTFGSGTRLTVV.